The T cell receptor beta chain under discussion was sequenced for a study of T cells in Graves' hyperthyroidism and ophthalmopathy. Newly diagnosed patients aged 18 to 65 had hyperthyroidism of under 2 months' duration. Overall study results and limits: Separation of ophthalmopathy from stable hyperthyroidism was achieved by a 13 V-J model. Most thyroid clonotypes that were expanded above 0.001 also turned up in blood.

The CDR3 is 12 residues long, counting both termini. Germline CDR1 SGHAT, CDR2 FQNNGV. As concerns this clonotype: The target antigen is unknown. The conserved closing phenylalanine or tryptophan is absent in this CDR3, likely reflecting a read error. No DNA is shown, since the ends of the CDR3 on it are uncertain; the CDR3 is the one TCRdb lists.

RNA transcripts provided the source from which TCR beta CDR3 regions were amplified. HTBI primers were employed in a first-round RT-PCR of the TCR CDR3. One entry per CDR3 protein results from TCRdb running MiXCR on the multiplex PCR reads. This sample carries a few hundred thousand distinct CDR3 sequences, about 45% of them seen once, and the ten largest clones take approximately 8.4%. The source is a woman between 18 and 30 years old with Graves' hyperthyroidism. The sequenced material came from peripheral blood or thyroid tissue (not recorded which). This rearrangement joins TRBV11-2 to TRBJ1-2; the listed D gene, TRBD1, was not tested against the DNA. The CDR3 is CASSSYRDGYAS.